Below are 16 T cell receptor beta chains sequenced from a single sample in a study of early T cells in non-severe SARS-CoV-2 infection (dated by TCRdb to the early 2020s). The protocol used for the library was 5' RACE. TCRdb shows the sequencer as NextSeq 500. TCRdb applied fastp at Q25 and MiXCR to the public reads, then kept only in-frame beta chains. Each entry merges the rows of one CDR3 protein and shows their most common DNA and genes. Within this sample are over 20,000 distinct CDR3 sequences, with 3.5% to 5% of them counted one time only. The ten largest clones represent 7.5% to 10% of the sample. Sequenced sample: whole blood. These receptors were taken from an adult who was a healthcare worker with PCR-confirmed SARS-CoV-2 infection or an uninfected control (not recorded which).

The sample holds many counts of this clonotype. CDR3 region: CASSLVGLAGAEQYF. In DNA, the CDR3 is TGTGCCAGCAGCTTAGTTGGGCTAGCGGGGGCCGAGCAGTACTTC. The chain combines TRBV7-6 with TRBJ2-7; 10 bases agree with TRBD2. This CDR3 spans 15 amino acids. CDR1 and CDR2 from the germline V gene are SGHVS and FNYEAQ. V shed 1 base and J 6 bases; nucleotides not matched to a gene: 6.

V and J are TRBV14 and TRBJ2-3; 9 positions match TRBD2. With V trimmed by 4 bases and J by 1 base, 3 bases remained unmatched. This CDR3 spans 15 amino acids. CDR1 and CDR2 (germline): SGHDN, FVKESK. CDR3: CASSLRLAGTDTQYF. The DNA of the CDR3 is TGTGCCAGCAGCCTTCGACTAGCGGGCACAGATACGCAGTATTTT.

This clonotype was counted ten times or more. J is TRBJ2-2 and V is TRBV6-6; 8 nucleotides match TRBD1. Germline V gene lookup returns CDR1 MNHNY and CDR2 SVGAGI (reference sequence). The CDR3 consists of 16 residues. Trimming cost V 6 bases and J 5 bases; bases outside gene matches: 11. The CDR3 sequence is CASSLIGTGGTGELFF. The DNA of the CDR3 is TGTGCCAGCAGCCTTATTGGGACAGGTGGGACCGGGGAGCTGTTTTTT.

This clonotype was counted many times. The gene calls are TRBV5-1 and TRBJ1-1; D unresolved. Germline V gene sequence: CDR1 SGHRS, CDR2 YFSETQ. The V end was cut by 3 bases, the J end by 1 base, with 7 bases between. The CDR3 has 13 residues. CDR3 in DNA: TGCGCCAGCAGCTACCTCGCGAACACTGAAGCTTTCTTT. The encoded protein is CASSYLANTEAFF.

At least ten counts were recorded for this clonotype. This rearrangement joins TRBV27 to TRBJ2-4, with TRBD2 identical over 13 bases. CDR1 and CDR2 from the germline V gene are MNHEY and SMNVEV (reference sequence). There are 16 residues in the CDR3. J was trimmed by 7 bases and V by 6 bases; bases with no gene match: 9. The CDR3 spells CASRTTSGGDGNIQYF. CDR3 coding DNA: TGTGCCAGCAGAACCACTAGCGGGGGGGATGGGAACATTCAGTACTTC.

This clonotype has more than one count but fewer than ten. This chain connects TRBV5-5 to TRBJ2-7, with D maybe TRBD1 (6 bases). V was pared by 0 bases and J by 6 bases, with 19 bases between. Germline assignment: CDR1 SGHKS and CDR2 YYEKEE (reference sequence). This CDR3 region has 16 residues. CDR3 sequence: CASSLGTAQGRLEQYF. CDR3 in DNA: TGTGCCAGCAGCTTGGGGACAGCCCAAGGCCGGCTCGAGCAGTACTTC.

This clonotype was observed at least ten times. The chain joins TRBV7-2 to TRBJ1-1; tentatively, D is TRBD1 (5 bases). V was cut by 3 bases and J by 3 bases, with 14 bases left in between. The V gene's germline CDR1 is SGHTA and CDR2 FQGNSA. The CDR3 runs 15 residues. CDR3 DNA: TGTGCCAGCAGCTTCGTAGGGGCTGGGGACACTGAAGCTTTCTTT. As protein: CASSFVGAGDTEAFF.

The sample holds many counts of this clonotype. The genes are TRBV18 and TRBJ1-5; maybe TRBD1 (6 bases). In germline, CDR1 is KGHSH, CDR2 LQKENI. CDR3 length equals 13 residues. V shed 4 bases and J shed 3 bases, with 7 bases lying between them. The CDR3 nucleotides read TGTGCCAGCTCACGGGACATCAATCAGCCCCAGCATTTT. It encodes CASSRDINQPQHF.

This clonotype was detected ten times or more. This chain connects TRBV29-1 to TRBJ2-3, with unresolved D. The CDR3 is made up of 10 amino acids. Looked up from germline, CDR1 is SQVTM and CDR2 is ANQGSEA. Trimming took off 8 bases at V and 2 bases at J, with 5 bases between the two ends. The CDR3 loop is CSTDTDTQYF. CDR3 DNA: TGCAGCACCGACACAGATACGCAGTATTTT.

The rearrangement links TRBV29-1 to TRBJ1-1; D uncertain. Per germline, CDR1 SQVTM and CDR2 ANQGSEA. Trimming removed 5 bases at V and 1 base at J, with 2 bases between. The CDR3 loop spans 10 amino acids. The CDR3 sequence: CSVQNTEAFF. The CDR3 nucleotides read TGCAGCGTTCAGAACACTGAAGCTTTCTTT.

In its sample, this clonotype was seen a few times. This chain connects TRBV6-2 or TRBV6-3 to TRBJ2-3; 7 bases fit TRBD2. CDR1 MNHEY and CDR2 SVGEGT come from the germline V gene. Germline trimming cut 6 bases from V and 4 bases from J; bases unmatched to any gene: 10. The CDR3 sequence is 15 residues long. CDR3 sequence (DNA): TGTGCCAGCAGCCGCCGGGACTACGGGGCAGATACGCAGTATTTT. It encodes CASSRRDYGADTQYF.

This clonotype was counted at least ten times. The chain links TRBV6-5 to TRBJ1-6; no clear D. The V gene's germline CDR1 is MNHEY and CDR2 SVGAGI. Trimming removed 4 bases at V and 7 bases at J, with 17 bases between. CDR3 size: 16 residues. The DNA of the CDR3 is TGTGCCAGCAGTTCCATGCTTCCCCCGGGGAATTCACCCCTCCACTTT. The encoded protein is CASSSMLPPGNSPLHF.

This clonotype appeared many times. The CDR3 nucleotides are TGTGCCAGCGGCGTCCAGGGGTATGGGCAGAACACTGAAGCTTTCTTT. Translated: CASGVQGYGQNTEAFF. The chain uses TRBV28 and TRBJ1-1; possibly TRBD1 for D (6 bases). Germline CDR1 and CDR2: MDHEN and SYDVKM. V lost 8 bases to trimming and J lost 1 base, with 20 bases between them. CDR3 size: 16 residues.

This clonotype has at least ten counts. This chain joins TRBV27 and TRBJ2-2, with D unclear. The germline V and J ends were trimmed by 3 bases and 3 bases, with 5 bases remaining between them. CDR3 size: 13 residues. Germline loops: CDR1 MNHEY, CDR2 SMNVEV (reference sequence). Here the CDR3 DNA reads TGTGCCAGCAGTTTTGTTGACACCGGGGAGCTGTTTTTT. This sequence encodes CASSFVDTGELFF.

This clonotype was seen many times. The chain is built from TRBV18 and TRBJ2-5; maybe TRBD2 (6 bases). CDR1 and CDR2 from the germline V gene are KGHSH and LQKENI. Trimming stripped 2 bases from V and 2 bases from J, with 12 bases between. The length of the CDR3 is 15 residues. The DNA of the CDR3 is TGTGCCAGCTCACCAACGGCGGGGCCACAAGAGACCCAGTACTTC. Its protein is CASSPTAGPQETQYF. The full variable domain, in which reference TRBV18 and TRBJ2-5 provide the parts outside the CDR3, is NAGVMQNPRHLVRRRGQEARLRCSPMKGHSHVYWYRQLPEEGLKFMVYLQKENIIDESGMPKERFSAEFPKEGPSILRIQQVVRGDSAAYFCASSPTAGPQETQYFGPGTRLLVL.

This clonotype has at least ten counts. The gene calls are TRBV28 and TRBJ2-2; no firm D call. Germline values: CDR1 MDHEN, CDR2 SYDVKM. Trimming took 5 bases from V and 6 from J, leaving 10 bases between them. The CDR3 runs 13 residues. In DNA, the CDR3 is TGTGCCAGCAGTCCCGGGTCGGCCGGGGAGCTGTTTTTT. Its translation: CASSPGSAGELFF. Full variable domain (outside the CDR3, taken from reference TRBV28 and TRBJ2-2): DVKVTQSSRYLVKRTGEKVFLECVQDMDHENMFWYRQDPGLGLRLIYFSYDVKMKEKGDIPEGYSVSREKKERFSLILESASTNQTSMYLCASSPGSAGELFFGEGSRLTVL.